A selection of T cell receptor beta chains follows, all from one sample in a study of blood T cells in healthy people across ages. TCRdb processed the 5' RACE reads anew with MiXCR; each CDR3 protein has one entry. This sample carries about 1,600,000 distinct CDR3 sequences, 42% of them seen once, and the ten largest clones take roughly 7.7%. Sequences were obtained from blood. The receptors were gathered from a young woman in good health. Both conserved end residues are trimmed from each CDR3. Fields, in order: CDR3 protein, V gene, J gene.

AISEPGSSSYNEQY	TRBV10-3	NA
AISPPTRLAGDGSTDTQY	TRBV10-3	TRBJ2-3
ASGLARQAYEQY	TRBV5-5	TRBJ2-7
ASAGTRGLQPQH	TRBV6-1	TRBJ1-5
ASSQFSGLNNEQF	TRBV4-1	TRBJ2-1
ASSPRGRHEAF	TRBV7-2	TRBJ1-1
ASQQRRTEYTEAF	TRBV3-1	TRBJ1-1
AISEWSGYNQPQH	TRBV10-3	TRBJ1-5
SAKWENTGELF	TRBV20-1	TRBJ2-2
ASSYLQGFWYGYT	TRBV27	TRBJ1-2
ASSQGRSVQETQY	TRBV3-1	TRBJ2-5
ASSLGPGTSGGPLTDTQY	TRBV7-3	TRBJ2-3
ASSPLIKGDIQY	TRBV18	TRBJ2-4
ASSLGVGYAF	TRBV7-2	TRBJ1-1
ASSPGQTKSYEQY	TRBV18	TRBJ2-7
SARDSIDKQVSPYGYT	TRBV20-1	TRBJ1-2
ASSQDVGQGDINYGYT	TRBV3-1	TRBJ1-2
AWTGGYVGYT	TRBV30	TRBJ1-2
ASSETGTGSYEQY	TRBV12-3/TRBV12-4	TRBJ2-7
SARDSRPDTQY	TRBV20-1	TRBJ2-3
SVDVGLTDTQY	TRBV29-1	TRBJ2-3
ASSLEGRNTEAF	TRBV5-1	TRBJ1-1
ASTQGAGRAYGYT	TRBV7-9	TRBJ1-2
ASSQPGTGTELF	TRBV4-2	TRBJ1-4
ASSLGGGVIYEQY	TRBV5-1	TRBJ2-7
ASSLAGDSDEQY	TRBV9	NA
ASSLRTTSLGDTQY	TRBV3-1	TRBJ2-3
ASSLVEGGGDGYT	TRBV5-1	TRBJ1-2
TSRRAGLAYQETQY	TRBV12-3/TRBV12-4	TRBJ2-5
ASSFASESETQY	TRBV7-9	TRBJ2-5
ASTPGPGLQGF	TRBV11-2	TRBJ2-1
SAIQETQY	TRBV20-1	TRBJ2-5
ASSFTGTNAQY	TRBV12-3/TRBV12-4	TRBJ2-3
ASSSGTVIHEQY	TRBV28	TRBJ2-7
ASSLGGRGPIYEQY	TRBV4-1	TRBJ2-7
ASNRDNYGYT	TRBV6-6	TRBJ1-2
ASSQVAGRNEQF	TRBV14	TRBJ2-1
ATSVRGPYNEQY	TRBV24-1	TRBJ2-7
ASSQDLPDRDEQY	TRBV4-1	TRBJ2-7
ASSSQGPYYGYT	TRBV27	TRBJ1-2
ASSPGTSGWDTQY	TRBV7-6	TRBJ2-3
ASSEGISWGYEQY	TRBV6-1	TRBJ2-7